This note documents a single T cell receptor beta chain sequence. Its specificity is not known. The record originates from a study of T cell responses to AZD1222 COVID-19 vaccine. Whole-study findings and limits: No repertoire was sampled before or during the peak T cell response, only after it.

This CDR3 is built from 17 residues. Deletions cut 2 bases from V and 2 bases from J, with 15 bases between. Germline CDR1 SGHAT, CDR2 FQNNGV. Profiling relied on immunoSEQ multiplex PCR, and the TCRdb table lists in-frame clones only, not all of them. The table shows about 120,000 clones, with 80% to 95% occurring only once. The chain has TRBV11-2 and TRBJ2-2, with D hard to call. The receptor's source is an adult who received the MenACWY meningococcal vaccine as a control. The sample here was peripheral blood, taken 28 days after the second dose of the MenACWY control vaccine. CDR3 coding DNA: TGTGCCAGCAGCTTAACGTCAACCACTTCTAACACCGGGGAGCTGTTTTTT. Encoded protein: CASSLTSTTSNTGELFF.